This is a list of T cell receptor beta chains from one sample in a study of cytomegalovirus exposure and HLA in healthy donors. The table came from immunoSEQ multiplex PCR; TCRdb's copy has only in-frame clones and leaves some out. Among roughly 110,000 clones, 65% to 85% were seen once, and the ten largest hold about 2.3%. Sequencing was carried out using PBMCs. All receptors come from a man aged 18 to 30 in good health and CMV-seronegative. Each CDR3 is given with its conserved first and last residue. The D gene is left open where the match is weak. A clone size is listed for some rows: how often the clone was seen (once, few, many), or a class if it is expanded.

cdr3_nt	cdr3_aa	d_call	clone_size	v_call	j_call
TGTGCCAGCAGCCGTACAGGGGAGCTGTTTTTT	CASSRTGELFF	-	-	TRBV4-2	TRBJ2-2
TGTGCCAGCAGCTCCCGACCGATACAGTGGGAAGCTTTCTTT	CASSSRPIQWEAFF	-	-	TRBV11-2	TRBJ1-1
TGTGCCAGCAGCCGCGGTGTCGGGGGGGGCGCCCCTAGTGAGCAGTACTTC	CASSRGVGGGAPSEQYF	TRBD2	-	TRBV4-2	TRBJ2-7
TGCGCCAGCAGCCAAAGGTCAGGGGAAGACACTGAAGCTTTCTTT	CASSQRSGEDTEAFF	-	-	TRBV4-3	TRBJ1-1
TGTGCCAGCAGTCCGGGGACAGGGGGTTATCAGCCCCAGCATTTT	CASSPGTGGYQPQHF	TRBD1	-	TRBV6-6	TRBJ1-5
TGCGCCAGCAGCCAAGACAGAGCCAGGGCGAATGGCTACACCTTC	CASSQDRARANGYTF	-	few	TRBV4-3	TRBJ1-2
TGTGCCAGCAAAGGCGGGGGTTACACAGATACGCAGTATTTT	CASKGGGYTDTQYF	TRBD2	-	TRBV2	TRBJ2-3
TGTGCCAGCAGTGTACTGGGACAGAGTAATCAGCCCCAGCATTTT	CASSVLGQSNQPQHF	TRBD1	few	TRBV27	TRBJ1-5
TGTGCCAGCAGTCCCGCAGGGGGCTACGAGCAGTACTTC	CASSPAGGYEQYF	TRBD1	-	TRBV28	TRBJ2-7
TGTGCCAGCAGTGAATATGGGCAGGGAGGGAACTATGGCTACACCTTC	CASSEYGQGGNYGYTF	-	-	TRBV25-1	TRBJ1-2
TGCAGCGTAGCAGGGGATGATAATTCACCCCTCCACTTT	CSVAGDDNSPLHF	-	-	TRBV29-1	TRBJ1-6
TGTGCCAGCAGCGCAGGGCAAGGGACAGGGTACGGAAACACCATATATTTT	CASSAGQGTGYGNTIYF	TRBD1	few	TRBV9	TRBJ1-3